Included here is one TCR beta chain sequence, with context. Antigen unknown. The data were obtained in a study of T cell responses to AZD1222 COVID-19 vaccine. Trimming left V 2 bases short and J 5 bases short, with 9 bases between. This CDR3 has 13 amino acids. General observations from the study: Two doses of AZD1222 preceded a rise in Spike-specific TCR breadth and depth. Clonal diversity was possibly underestimated, and white British individuals and females predominated among donors.

Using immunoSEQ multiplex PCR, the repertoire was profiled, and TCRdb retains in-frame clones only, with some absent. The data show approximately 140,000 clones, approximately 87% seen once. The sequences come from peripheral blood, collected 28 days after the second AZD1222 dose. The V gene is TRBV12-3 or TRBV12-4, the J gene TRBJ2-5; possibly TRBD1 or TRBD2 for D (5 bases each). This clonotype was obtained from an adult who received the AZD1222 COVID-19 vaccine. The CDR3 DNA is TGTGCCAGCAGTTTAAGGGACGGGGAGACCCAGTACTTC. Translating gives CASSLRDGETQYF.